The sequence of this T cell receptor (beta chain) was determined in a study of blood T cells in healthy people across ages. General study findings and limits: Diversity of TCR beta correlated strongly with naive T cell percentage.

Alongside a J-beta primer mix, a sample-barcoded 5' primer served in a second PCR lasting 7 to 11 cycles. Each cDNA molecule carried a tag from a template-switch adaptor that contained 12 random nucleotides. The study obtained at least 2.5 million CDR3-containing paired-end reads from every sample. TCRdb re-derived calls from the 5' RACE reads in MiXCR, one entry per CDR3 protein. Here the sample spans some 1.5 million distinct CDR3 sequences, 28% being singletons. About this clonotype itself: Its antigen remains unidentified.

Trimming took 0 bases from V and 4 from J, leaving 12 bases between them. The CDR3 runs 15 residues. The germline gives CDR1 KGHSH, CDR2 LQKENI. The sequenced sample was blood. This clonotype originated in a woman younger than 45 in good health. The chain joins TRBV18 to TRBJ1-1; D gene uncertain. CDR3 bases: TGTGCCAGCTCACCACCAGGAGGCGGCGGCACTGAAGCTTTCTTT. Its protein is CASSPPGGGGTEAFF.